This T cell receptor beta chain is drawn from a study of beta chain features in type 1 diabetes listed by TCRdb under 2018. Study-wide context: No differences in mean age, gender distribution, total cell number or subset yield were found between patients and healthy donors. A total of about 110,000,000 sorted cells were examined across all samples, and a strong correlation was observed between cell number per subset and RNA yield. The study compared TCRB repertoires of sorted circulating CD4+ T cell subsets between recently diagnosed type 1 diabetes patients and matched healthy donors. Naive and central memory subsets were obtained from all 28 donors, but regulatory and stem cell-like memory subsets were isolated from only 8 patients and roughly eight healthy donors.

The CDR3 runs 13 amino acids, cysteine and phenylalanine included. Just the 39-base CDR3 DNA is kept, in frame starting at base 1. From the germline V gene, CDR1 is SGDLS and CDR2 is YYNGEE. V gives up 4 bases and J gives up 10 bases, and the segment between their germline ends measures 12 bases. All of the isolated RNA was reverse transcribed with the High Capacity cDNA Reverse Transcription Kit, so expressed TCRB transcripts were sequenced. Deep immunoSEQ sequencing was performed on naive, central memory and regulatory T cell samples, with an average of around 3.4 million total reads per sample. After sorted cells were lysed in RLT buffer, RNA was extracted with DNase-treated RNeasy Micro or Mini kits, with the choice depending on cell number. Each cell subset was processed on its own to prevent cross-contamination, while patient and healthy donor samples were processed together. TCRB sequences were amplified from cDNA with the immunoSEQ multiplex PCR, producing 87-bp fragments spanning the CDR3 region. The amplicons were sequenced using the Illumina HiSeq platform. From the authors' description of their analysis: Synthetic template baselines were used to correct PCR bias computationally, reads within Hamming distance 2 were collapsed together, and singletons that could not be merged were discarded. Reads were aligned against IMGT so that V, D and J genes, CDR3 length and insertions or deletions at six rearrangement sites could be assigned. Within each subset, clonotype counts were normalized to sorted cell number, after which true diversity and Gini coefficients were computed with the tcR R package. Repertoire sharing was quantified using the overlap coefficient calculated on TCRB nucleotide sequences. Out-of-frame TCRB sequences from naive cells were analyzed as a proxy for the pre-selection repertoire. TCRdb limited this immuneACCESS table to in-frame rearrangements with V and J called. A share of clones is missing; checked studies link under half to unresolved V genes, and the rest is unexplained. V, J and clone size reflect that table, while D and trimming were determined from the DNA. This sample is represented by some 170,000 clones; approximately 62% of them were singletons. Roughly 0.092% of the sample belongs to the ten largest clones.

Broad study findings and their caveats: The naive, central memory and regulatory TCRB repertoires appeared to resemble one another more closely among patients than among healthy donors. Type 1 diabetes patients showed a moderate but significant shortening of TCRB CDR3 length in all four CD4+ subsets. PCR might favor shorter templates, but patient and control samples were amplified and corrected together, so any skew would affect both groups equally. Because cDNA was sequenced instead of genomic DNA, activated cells with high expression could be over-represented, although the groups did not differ in activation or CD3 levels. At VDJ recombination sites, patients with type 1 diabetes made fewer insertions and deleted more nucleotides, a pattern implying thymic rearrangement abnormalities. Because the HLA sub-analyses included only small numbers of individuals, any influence of HLA type on TCRB rearrangement was left unresolved.

A single peripheral blood draw of 95 to 150 mL on average was collected from each donor into heparinised tubes. A BD FACSAria II and a panel including CD45RO, CCR7, CD25, CD127, CD95 and CD27 were used to sort naive, central memory, regulatory and stem cell-like memory CD4+ T cells. All sorted populations exceeded 95% purity. PBMCs were separated immediately by Lymphoprep density gradient centrifugation and were stained directly, without being cultured. Samples were stained and sorted in pairs, with one healthy donor and one patient per experiment, so that batch effects were minimized. In its sample, this clone was seen once. There is no known antigen for this receptor. No base-level quality is on record; no much larger clone is a single base apart.

Recombination joined TRBV9 with TRBJ1-6, with the D gene call left open. The sequencing sample was made of naive CD4+ T cells from blood. Reading the label with the study, this specimen's cell subset or site is: true naive CD4+ T cells. The receptor was derived from a man between 25 and 39 years old with type 1 diabetes. The DNA sequence is as follows: TGTGCCAGCAGCACCCAGTGGGAATCACCCCTCCACTTT. It translates as CASSTQWESPLHF.